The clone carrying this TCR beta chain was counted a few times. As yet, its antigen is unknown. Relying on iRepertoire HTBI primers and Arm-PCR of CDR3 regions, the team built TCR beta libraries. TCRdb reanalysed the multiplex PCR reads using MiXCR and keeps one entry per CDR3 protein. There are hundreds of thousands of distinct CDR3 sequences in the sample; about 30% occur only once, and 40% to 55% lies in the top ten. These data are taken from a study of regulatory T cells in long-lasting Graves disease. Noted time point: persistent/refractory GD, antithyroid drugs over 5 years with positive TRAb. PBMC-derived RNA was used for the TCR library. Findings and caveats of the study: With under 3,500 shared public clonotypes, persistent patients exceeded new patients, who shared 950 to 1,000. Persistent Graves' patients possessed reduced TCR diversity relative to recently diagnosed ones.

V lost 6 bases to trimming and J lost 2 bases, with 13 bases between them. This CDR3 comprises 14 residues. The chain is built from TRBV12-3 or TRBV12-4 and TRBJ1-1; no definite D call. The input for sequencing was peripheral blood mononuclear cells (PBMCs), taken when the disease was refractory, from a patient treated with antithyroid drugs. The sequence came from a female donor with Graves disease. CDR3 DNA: TGTGCCAGCAGGGGGAATCCCAAAAACACTGAAGCTTTCTTT. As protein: CASRGNPKNTEAFF.